The present TCR beta chain was sequenced within a study of OX40 agonist ivuxolimab in advanced cancers. The study, taken as a whole, reports: In the expanded peripheral T cells, antigen specificity was never determined.

On this clone itself: Its antigen is unidentified.

CDR3 length equals 16 residues. Germline V gene lookup returns CDR1 SGHTA and CDR2 FQGNSA. V trimming: 5 bases; J trimming: 0 bases; junction bases outside the gene matches: 9. TCRdb keeps only in-frame clones here, not all; method: immunoSEQ multiplex PCR. Of under 75,000 clones listed, around nine tenths are singletons. The rearrangement uses TRBV7-2 and TRBJ1-2; 7 nucleotides line up with TRBD1. This TCR came from an adult with an advanced solid tumor such as melanoma, head and neck, liver or kidney cancer. The sample in question was CD4+ or CD8+ T cells sorted from blood, obtained in a trial of the OX40 agonist ivuxolimab. CDR3 loop: CASSRLGDSSNYGYTF. The CDR3 DNA reads TGTGCCAGCAGCCGACTGGGGGACAGCTCTAACTATGGCTACACCTTC.